This T cell receptor beta chain was captured by sequencing in a study of blood T cell repertoires in COVID-19. J lost 6 bases, V lost 3 bases, and 9 bases had no gene match. Looked up from germline, CDR1 is SGHNT and CDR2 is YYREEE (reference sequence). The CDR3 extends over 15 amino acids. TCRdb keeps only in-frame clones here, not all; method: immunoSEQ multiplex PCR. The sample yields about 280,000 clones, roughly 90% seen once. The sequence was obtained from a woman in her sixties who had recovered from COVID-19. V gene TRBV5-4 combines with J gene TRBJ2-5; 9 bases line up with TRBD1. Sequences were obtained from PBMCs or T cells enriched from blood (not recorded which). The CDR3 sequence is CASSSGTGLSKTQYF. The CDR3 bases are TGTGCCAGCAGCTCCGGGACAGGGCTTTCAAAGACCCAGTACTTC.